The present TCR beta chain was sequenced within a study of blood T cell repertoires in COVID-19. Background on the study: Nucleic acid was either cDNA or gDNA, and it came from T cells, B-cell-depleted T cells, or PBMCs.

CDR1 is MNHEY, CDR2 SVGAGI, per germline. This CDR3 has 12 amino acids. With 8 bases clipped from V and 11 bases from J, the junction kept 5 bases outside the gene matches. Authors' data handling: Quantification of nucleated cells was approximated via reference gene primer amplification. Only in-frame clones appear in the TCRdb table, and some are missing; sequencing was by immunoSEQ multiplex PCR. The V and J calls and the clone size are those of that table, but D and trimming were determined from the DNA. The sample has around 140,000 clones; roughly 84% are singletons. This chain connects TRBV6-5 to TRBJ1-6, with TRBD1 matching 8 bases. Sequenced input: peripheral blood. This receptor was taken from a woman in her sixties or seventies with acute or convalescent COVID-19. The CDR3 sequence: CASRQGRTPLHF. The CDR3 DNA is TGTGCCAGCCGACAGGGGAGGACACCCCTCCACTTT.